What follows describes a single T cell receptor (beta chain). Its antigen is unidentified. The data were produced by immunoSEQ multiplex PCR, yet TCRdb's version contains in-frame clones alone and is incomplete. The sample lists some 150,000 clones, about 92% occurring once. CDR3 length: 15 amino acids. V gave up 2 bases and J gave up 2 bases, with 10 bases separating them. In germline, CDR1 is MNHNS, CDR2 SASEGT. This sample was included in a study of T cell responses to AZD1222 COVID-19 vaccine. Study background: It was second doses at about 4 or about 12 weeks that were pooled.

Notes on the study in general: AZD1222 recipients seropositive at baseline numbered only six.

This receptor was identified in an adult in good health. This material consisted of peripheral blood, taken on day 0 of AZD1222 vaccination. This chain links TRBV6-1 with TRBJ1-5, with D possibly being TRBD1 (5 bases). The CDR3 nucleotides read TGTGCCAGCAGTGAAATGACAGCCGGCAATCAGCCCCAGCATTTT. Amino acid sequence: CASSEMTAGNQPQHF.